The sequence of this TCR beta chain was determined in a study of blood T cell repertoires in COVID-19. Whole-study context: PBMCs, B-cell-depleted T cells, or T cells provided the cDNA or gDNA that made up the material.

The CDR3 covers 11 residues. Original processing notes: Estimates of nucleated cell counts were drawn from the amplification of reference gene primers. The assay was immunoSEQ multiplex PCR, and TCRdb's table has in-frame clones only and misses some. V, J and clone size reflect that table, while D and trimming were determined from the DNA. The repertoire holds 500,000 to 600,000 clones, with about 89% as singletons. A single count supports this clone. The TCR sequence derives from a woman aged 45 to 65 with COVID-19, enrolled during active disease. This chain links TRBV7-5 with TRBJ1-6. TRBV7-5 is designated a pseudogene. Sequenced material: peripheral blood. CDR3 DNA sequence: TGTGCCAGCAGCCCTCATTCACCCCTCCACTTT. It is translated as CASSPHSPLHF.